Below, 18 T cell receptor beta chains from the same sample are listed, as sequenced in a study of tumor-infiltrating lymphocytes in primary liver carcinoma. From 500 to 600 ng of total RNA, TCR beta-specific cDNA was reverse-transcribed using a constant-region primer. Three-round nested multiplex PCR performed with slightly modified ARM-PCR produced the TCR beta libraries. With TRBV1-TRBV30 forward primers and a C-beta reverse primer, the first two PCR rounds were run for 9 to 10 cycles each. MiXCR, applied by TCRdb to the multiplex PCR reads, yields one record per CDR3 protein. The sample has tens of thousands of distinct CDR3 sequences; 69% are singletons. The source material, 20-30 mg of unsorted bulk tissue, was used to co-extract RNA and DNA. The sample consisted of tumor-adjacent normal liver tissue. These receptors all stem from a man in his forties with primary liver carcinoma and hepatitis B virus infection.

With regard to this clonotype: Given a much more abundant clone one base away, this may be a read error. The V call is TRBV28, the J call TRBJ2-4; possibly TRBD1 or TRBD2 for D (7 bases each). The V and J ends lost 1 base and 8 bases respectively, with 9 bases between them. Germline V CDR1 and CDR2: MDHEN, SYDVKM. This CDR3 is built from 13 residues. The CDR3 DNA is TGTGCCAGCAGTTTATCAGGGGGGGACATTCAGTACTTC. Its protein is CASSLSGGDIQYF.

A word on this clonotype: A much larger clone lies one base from this, so it may be a read error. The chain uses TRBV5-1 and TRBJ2-5, with TRBD1 matching 9 bases. Germline CDR1 and CDR2: SGHRS and YFSETQ. This CDR3 comprises 15 residues. In nucleotides, the CDR3 is TGCGCCAGCAGCCTGACAGGGGGAGAACAAGGGACCCAGTACTTC. It codes for CASSLTGGEQGTQYF.

In regard to this clonotype: This CDR3 fails to terminate in the conserved phenylalanine or tryptophan, so it likely reflects a read error. This chain uses TRBV4-1 with TRBJ2-5, with TRBD2 matching over 9 bases. The CDR3 has 17 amino acids. Germline assignment: CDR1 MGHRA and CDR2 YSYEKL. The CDR3: CASTQDQLAGVPETQYS. CDR3 nucleotides: TGCGCCAGCACCCAAGACCAATTAGCGGGAGTGCCAGAGACCCAGTACTCC.

As regards this clonotype: One end of the junction fails to match germline, which may point to a read error. The chain links TRBV11-2 to TRBJ2-1, with 11 bases matching TRBD1. The germline V gene encodes CDR1 SGHAT and CDR2 FQNNGV. The CDR3 contains 16 residues. CDR3 protein: CASSQSLGQGGFEQFF. The CDR3 DNA sequence: TGTGCTAGCAGCCAATCCTTGGGACAGGGGGGTTTCGAGCAGTTCTTC.

This chain links TRBV29-1 with TRBJ2-7, with D possibly TRBD2 on 6 matching bases. Trimming took 6 bases from V and 10 from J, leaving 19 bases between them. CDR1 and CDR2 from the germline V gene are SQVTM and ANQGSEA. The CDR3 runs 12 residues. CDR3 sequence reads: CSVRIGDSEQYF. DNA for the CDR3: TGCAGCGTCAGGATAGGGGACTCCGAACAGTACTTC.

About this clonotype: At one end, the junction sequence differs from germline, possibly due to a read error. The chain employs TRBV4-1 and TRBJ2-1, with D perhaps TRBD1 (6 bases). Germline CDR1 is MGHRA and CDR2 is YSYEKL. The CDR3 runs to 15 residues. CDR3 in DNA: TGCGCCAGCACCCTACAGGGTTCCACCTACAATGAGCAGTTTTTC. As protein: CASTLQGSTYNEQFF.

This clonotype turned up a few times. Possible read error: a much larger clone is one base away. The chain joins TRBV29-1 to TRBJ1-1; D uncertain. CDR3 length: 15 residues. The germline gives CDR1 SQVTM, CDR2 ANQGSEA. The CDR3 loop is CSVGSGWGMNTEVFF. CDR3 bases: TGCAGCGTTGGATCCGGGTGGGGTATGAACACTGAAGTTTTCTTT. Using reference TRBV29-1 and TRBJ1-1 for the parts outside the CDR3, the full variable domain is SAVISQKPSRDICQRGTSLTIQCQVDSQVTMMFWYRQQPGQSLTLIATANQGSEATYESGFVIDKFPISRPNLTFSTLTVSNMSPEDSSIYLCSVGSGWGMNTEVFFGQGTRLTVV.

This clonotype was recorded a few times. Because it lacks the conserved phenylalanine or tryptophan at the end, this CDR3 is likely a read error. V gene TRBV12-3 or TRBV12-4 combines with J gene TRBJ2-7, with TRBD1 as a possible D gene (7 bases). V was pared by 8 bases and J by 3 bases, with 17 bases between. The length of the CDR3 is 14 residues. The CDR3 coding sequence is TGTGCCAGCGCCAAGGGGGGACAGTTCTACGAGCAGTACATC. Translating it yields CASAKGGQFYEQYI.

As to this clonotype: Being one base from a much bigger clone, this may be a read error. The CDR3 does not close with the conserved phenylalanine or tryptophan, likely indicating a read error. The V gene is TRBV7-9, the J gene TRBJ2-1, with 8 bases matching TRBD2. The ends lost 1 base at V and 6 bases at J; junction bases unmatched: 8. CDR1 and CDR2 (germline): SEHNR, FQNEAQ (reference sequence). The CDR3 covers 16 residues. The DNA for the CDR3 is TGTGCCAGCAGCTTAGACAGCGGGAGTCAGGCCAATGAGCAGTTCCTC. It is translated as CASSLDSGSQANEQFL.

On this clonotype itself: Just one base apart from a much larger clone, this may be a read error. The genes are TRBV28 and TRBJ2-3, with 8 bases that match TRBD2. CDR1 is MDHEN and CDR2 is SYDVKM in the germline V gene. The CDR3 covers 15 residues. With 7 bases clipped from V and 0 bases from J, the junction kept 6 bases outside the gene matches. The CDR3 sequence is CASTPTSGSTDTQYF. In DNA form, the CDR3 reads TGTGCCAGCACTCCTACTAGCGGTAGCACAGATACGCAGTATTTT.

Details on this clonotype: The junction departs from germline at one end; a sequencing error may be responsible. The rearrangement links TRBV5-5 to TRBJ2-2, with D perhaps assigned TRBD1 or TRBD2 (5 bases each). The germline CDR1 and CDR2 sequences are SGHKS and YYEKEE (reference sequence). This CDR3 spans 17 amino acids. CDR3 sequence reads: CASGLGVSMLDTGELFF. DNA for the CDR3: TGTGCCAGCGGCTTGGGGGTTTCCATGCTCGACACCGGGGAGCTGTTTTTT.

About this clonotype: A read error may explain this, as a much larger clone is one base away. This rearrangement joins TRBV28 to TRBJ2-2; possible D gene TRBD1, 6 bases. CDR3 length: 17 amino acids. In germline, CDR1 is MDHEN, CDR2 SYDVKM. As DNA, the CDR3 is TGTACCAGCAGGCGGATAGGGGGAGTTTCGGGAACCGGGGAGCTGTTTTTT. It translates to CTSRRIGGVSGTGELFF.

Only one count was recorded for this clonotype. One end of the junction varies from germline; a read error may be responsible. The chain is built from TRBV28 and TRBJ2-7; TRBD2 matches at 14 bases. This CDR3 comprises 18 residues. Germline CDR1 and CDR2: MDHEN and SYDVKM. The CDR3 loop reads CASGLHLGLAGETYEHYF. CDR3 nucleotide sequence: TGTGCCAGCGGTTTACACTTGGGACTAGCGGGAGAAACCTACGAGCATTACTTC.

With regard to this clonotype: The CDR3 does not close with the conserved phenylalanine or tryptophan, likely indicating a read error. It is unclear where the CDR3 begins or ends on the DNA, so no DNA is shown, and the CDR3 is as TCRdb lists it. The chain employs TRBV28 and TRBJ2-7; the table's D call, TRBD1, was not checked against the DNA. The CDR3 is 19 residues long, ends included. Germline V CDR1 and CDR2: MDHEN, SYDVKM. The CDR3 is CASTPRGMPRQQPVYERYS.

This clonotype has at least ten counts. J is TRBJ2-7 and V is TRBV7-9, with D possibly matching TRBD1 (6 bases). The V end was cut by 3 bases, the J end by 5 bases, with 17 bases between. This CDR3 is 15 amino acids long. Germline V gene sequence: CDR1 SEHNR, CDR2 FQNEAQ (reference sequence). CDR3 coding DNA: TGTGCCAGCAGCTTCACCGCAGGGGACCCGAACGAGCAGTACTTC. The encoded protein is CASSFTAGDPNEQYF. Full variable domain (rest looked up from reference TRBV7-9 and TRBJ2-7): DTGVSQNPRHKITKRGQNVTFRCDPISEHNRLYWYRQTLGQGPEFLTYFQNEAQLEKSRLLSDRFSAERPKGSFSTLEIQRTEQGDSAMYLCASSFTAGDPNEQYFGPGTRLTVT.

The J gene is TRBJ2-3, the V gene TRBV25-1; 9 bases line up with TRBD2. The CDR3 is 15 amino acids. V lost 1 base, J lost 3 bases, and 2 bases stayed unmatched. In germline, CDR1 is MGHDK, CDR2 SYGVNS. In DNA, the CDR3 is TGTGCCAGCAGTGAATTAACTAGCGGGACAGATACGCAGTATTTT. Its translation is CASSELTSGTDTQYF.

This chain joins TRBV6-1 and TRBJ2-3; 11 bases match TRBD2. This CDR3 has 15 residues. The junction had 4 bases not matched to a gene; V was cut back by 4 bases and J by 4 bases. CDR1 is MNHNS, CDR2 SASEGT, per germline. The chain's CDR3 is CASSVSGRASDTQYF. The CDR3 DNA reads TGTGCCAGCAGTGTTAGCGGGAGGGCCTCAGATACGCAGTATTTT.

The sample holds many counts of this clonotype. The chain couples TRBV12-3 or TRBV12-4 to TRBJ2-1, with 8 bases that match TRBD2. This CDR3 has 14 residues. Trimming at V came to 2 bases and at J to 7 bases, leaving 4 bases not matched to a gene. The DNA for the CDR3 is TGTGCCAGCAGTTTATACGGGAGGGGTAATGAGCAGTTCTTC. It yields the protein CASSLYGRGNEQFF.